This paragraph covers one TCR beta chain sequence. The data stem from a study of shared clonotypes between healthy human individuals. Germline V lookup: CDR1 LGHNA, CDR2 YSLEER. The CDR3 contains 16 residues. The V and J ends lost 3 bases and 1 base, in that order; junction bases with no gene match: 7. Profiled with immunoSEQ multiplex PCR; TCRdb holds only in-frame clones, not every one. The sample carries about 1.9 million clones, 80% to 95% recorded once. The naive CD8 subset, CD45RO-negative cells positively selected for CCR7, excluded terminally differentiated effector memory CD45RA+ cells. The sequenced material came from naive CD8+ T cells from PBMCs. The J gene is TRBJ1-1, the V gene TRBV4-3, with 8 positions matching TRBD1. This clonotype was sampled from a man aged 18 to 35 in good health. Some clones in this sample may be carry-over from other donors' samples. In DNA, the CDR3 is TGCGCCAGCAGCCATCTAGGACAGGGAGAGAACACTGAAGCTTTCTTT. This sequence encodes CASSHLGQGENTEAFF.